The 29 T cell receptor beta chains below all came from one sample that was sequenced in a study of shared clonotypes between healthy human individuals. The repertoire was sequenced with immunoSEQ multiplex PCR; TCRdb's copy has only in-frame clones and lacks some. The table records roughly 1,800,000 clones, 85% to 95% of them present only once. Positive CCR7 selection of CD45RO-negative cells yielded the naive CD8 cells, and terminally differentiated effector memory CD45RA+ cells were excluded. Input material: naive CD8+ T cells sorted from blood. The receptors derive from a man in his late teens or twenties in good health.

The CDR3 region is CASSMTRGGVAKNIQYF. CDR3 in DNA: TGTGCCAGCAGTATGACAAGGGGTGGAGTGGCCAAAAACATTCAGTACTTC. This chain links TRBV2 with TRBJ2-4, with D tentatively TRBD1 (5 bases). V gave up 5 bases and J gave up 1 base, with 18 bases separating them. The germline V gene has CDR1 SNHLY and CDR2 FYNNEI. The CDR3 extends over 17 amino acids.

The chain recombines TRBV7-9 with TRBJ2-7, with a possible D match to TRBD1 (6 bases). CDR1 is SEHNR and CDR2 is FQNEAQ in the germline V gene (reference sequence). Trimming stripped 0 bases from V and 2 bases from J, with 17 bases between. The CDR3 sequence is 17 residues long. The CDR3 nucleotides read TGTGCCAGCAGCTTAGCGGCTGTTGGGGGCAGAACCTACGAGCAGTACTTC. This translates into CASSLAAVGGRTYEQYF.

The chain recombines TRBV13 with TRBJ2-2; 10 bases align to TRBD2. In germline, CDR1 is PRHDT, CDR2 FYEKMQ (reference sequence). The J segment lost 1 base and the V segment lost 0 bases, leaving 8 bases of the junction unmatched. CDR3 size: 19 residues. CDR3 nucleotides: TGTGCCAGCAGCTTAGGGAACCTAGCGGGGGCCGAGAACACCGGGGAGCTGTTTTTT. Its translation: CASSLGNLAGAENTGELFF. The whole variable domain, filled in from reference TRBV13 and TRBJ2-2, reads AAGVIQSPRHLIKEKRETATLKCYPIPRHDTVYWYQQGPGQDPQFLISFYEKMQSDKGSIPDRFSAQQFSDYHSELNMSSLELGDSALYFCASSLGNLAGAENTGELFFGEGSRLTVL.

The J gene is TRBJ2-1, the V gene TRBV27; TRBD1 might be the D (6 bases). The CDR3 has 13 residues. V shed 4 bases and J shed 6 bases, with 10 bases lying between them. Germline CDR1 MNHEY, CDR2 SMNVEV (reference sequence). CDR3 sequence: CASSSGQGNEQFF. The CDR3 region has the DNA TGTGCCAGCAGTTCGGGACAAGGCAATGAGCAGTTCTTC.

The chain employs TRBV19 and TRBJ1-1, with D maybe TRBD1 (6 bases). The V end lost 5 bases, the J end lost 5 bases, and 18 bases lay between the germline ends. This CDR3 spans 15 amino acids. The germline CDR1 and CDR2 sequences are LNHDA and SQIVND (reference sequence). CDR3 loop: CASSSRGGGVTEAFF. The DNA for the CDR3 is TGTGCCAGTAGTTCGCGAGGGGGGGGTGTGACTGAAGCTTTCTTT.

The chain links TRBV6-6 to TRBJ2-1, with D perhaps assigned TRBD1 or TRBD2 (5 bases each). The CDR3 is 15 amino acids. V lost 1 base and J lost 6, with 13 bases in between. Germline-derived CDR1 and CDR2 are MNHNY and SVGAGI (reference sequence). CDR3 coding DNA: TGTGCCAGCAGTTACTGGGCTGGGGGAAGCAATGAGCAGTTCTTC. Amino acid sequence: CASSYWAGGSNEQFF.

Concerning this clone itself: Other DNA sequences within the sample encode an identical CDR3. The V gene is TRBV5-6, the J gene TRBJ2-7; D uncertain. Germline-derived CDR1 and CDR2 are SGHDT and YYEEEE. The CDR3 runs to 13 residues. V was trimmed by 0 bases and J by 3 bases, leaving 7 bases between them. Here the CDR3 DNA reads TGTGCCAGCAGCTTGGATTCAGGCTACGAGCAGTACTTC. This codes for CASSLDSGYEQYF. The entire variable domain, with the rest obtained from reference TRBV5-6 and TRBJ2-7, is as follows: DAGVTQSPTHLIKTRGQQVTLRCSPKSGHDTVSWYQQALGQGPQFIFQYYEEEERQRGNFPDRFSGHQFPNYSSELNVNALLLGDSALYLCASSLDSGYEQYFGPGTRLTVT.

A note on this clone: The sample carries other DNA sequences with the same CDR3. The chain links TRBV29-1 to TRBJ2-7; D not certain. The CDR3 is 10 amino acids. Germline values: CDR1 SQVTM, CDR2 ANQGSEA. The germline V and J ends were trimmed by 5 bases and 2 bases, with 4 bases remaining between them. The DNA of the CDR3 is TGCAGCGTTCTTACCTACGAGCAGTACTTC. This encodes CSVLTYEQYF.

This clone was observed once. The junction departs from the called germline gene at one end, perhaps through a read error. The V gene is TRBV7-7, the J gene TRBJ2-7; 7 nucleotides align to TRBD1. The length of the CDR3 is 12 residues. Germline assignment: CDR1 SSHAT and CDR2 FNYEAQ (reference sequence). The CDR3 protein is CASSWDSYEQYF. CDR3 DNA sequence: TGTGCTAGCAGCTGGGACAGCTACGAGCAGTACTTC.

This chain joins TRBV5-1 and TRBJ1-5, with D unresolved. CDR1 is SGHRS, CDR2 YFSETQ, per germline. The CDR3 contains 16 residues. V lost 5 bases to trimming and J lost 0 bases, with 15 bases between them. The CDR3 DNA is TGCGCCAGCAGTCGCCGAAGTGGCCGTAGCAATCAGCCCCAGCATTTT. This gives the protein CASSRRSGRSNQPQHF.

V is TRBV9 and J is TRBJ2-6; tentatively, D is TRBD2 (5 bases). This CDR3 spans 17 amino acids. V was cut by 0 bases and J by 1 base, with 11 bases left in between. Per the germline V gene, CDR1 is SGDLS and CDR2 is YYNGEE. The CDR3 nucleotides are TGTGCCAGCAGCGTAGTGATTGGGGAGTCTGGGGCCAACGTCCTGACTTTC. Its protein product is CASSVVIGESGANVLTF.

V and J are TRBV10-3 and TRBJ2-1; 12 positions agree with TRBD2. This CDR3 comprises 13 residues. The V segment lost 3 bases and the J segment 10 bases; nucleotides outside the gene matches: 1. Germline assignment: CDR1 ENHRY and CDR2 SYGVKD. The CDR3 DNA follows: TGTGCCATCAGTGACGGACTAGCGGGAGAGCAGTTCTTC. Translated: CAISDGLAGEQFF.

This rearrangement joins TRBV5-5 to TRBJ2-7, with 9 bases lining up with TRBD2. Per germline, CDR1 SGHKS and CDR2 YYEKEE (reference sequence). With 0 bases clipped from V and 5 bases from J, the junction kept 6 bases outside the gene matches. This CDR3 comprises 15 residues. The CDR3 protein is CASSLERTSENEQYF. CDR3 in DNA: TGTGCCAGCAGCTTGGAGAGGACTAGCGAAAACGAGCAGTACTTC. Combining the CDR3 with reference TRBV5-5 and TRBJ2-7 gives the whole variable domain DAGVTQSPTHLIKTRGQQVTLRCSPISGHKSVSWYQQVLGQGPQFIFQYYEKEERGRGNFPDRFSARQFPNYSSELNVNALLLGDSALYLCASSLERTSENEQYFGPGTRLTVT.

CDR3 sequence reads: CASSAVKRGGTDTQYF. The CDR3 nucleotides read TGTGCCAGCAGCGCTGTTAAGCGGGGGGGCACAGATACGCAGTATTTT. The V gene is TRBV9, the J gene TRBJ2-3; 9 bases align to TRBD2. The CDR3 is 16 residues long. Germline lookup yields CDR1 SGDLS and CDR2 YYNGEE. Unmatched junction bases numbered 6, after V lost 3 bases and J lost 1 base.

This chain joins TRBV7-9 and TRBJ1-2; maybe TRBD1 (6 bases). Germline V gene sequence: CDR1 SEHNR, CDR2 FQNEAQ (reference sequence). CDR3 length: 15 amino acids. V was pared by 1 base and J by 2 bases, with 11 bases between. CDR3 region: CASSLGGARNYGYTF. The CDR3 coding sequence is TGTGCCAGCAGCTTAGGGGGGGCTCGCAACTATGGCTACACCTTC.

The chain carries TRBV27 and TRBJ2-5; 8 nucleotides align to TRBD2. Trimming took 6 bases from V and 0 from J; bases not matched to a gene: 6. Germline CDR1 and CDR2: MNHEY and SMNVEV (reference sequence). The CDR3 contains 15 residues. In DNA, the CDR3 is TGTGCCAGCAGCCACCGGGAGGGGCACCAAGAGACCCAGTACTTC. Residues: CASSHREGHQETQYF.

As regards this clone: At one of its ends the junction is not consistent with the germline gene, which may arise from a read error. The V call is TRBV7-7, the J call TRBJ2-3, with D uncertain. This CDR3 spans 13 amino acids. The germline gives CDR1 SSHAT, CDR2 FNYEAQ (reference sequence). In DNA form, the CDR3 reads TGTGCTAGCAGCCCGATTCCCGGCGATACGCAGTATTTT. Translation: CASSPIPGDTQYF. The variable domain in full, completed from reference TRBV7-7 and TRBJ2-3, reads GAGVSQSPRYKVTKRGQDVTLRCDPISSHATLYWYQQALGQGPEFLTYFNYEAQPDKSGLPSDRFSAERPEGSISTLTIQRTEQRDSAMYRCASSPIPGDTQYFGPGTRLTVL.

V is TRBV27 and J is TRBJ2-7; the D call may be TRBD1 or TRBD2 (6 bases each). The CDR3 covers 16 residues. Looked up from germline, CDR1 is MNHEY and CDR2 is SMNVEV (reference sequence). Trimming pared 5 bases from V and 7 bases from J, leaving 24 bases between. The CDR3 region has the DNA TGTGCCAGCAGTGACGCTCGGGGGCTAGCCTCACGGGAGCAGTACTTC. It is translated as CASSDARGLASREQYF.

The rearrangement links TRBV29-1 to TRBJ2-3; 11 positions match TRBD1. This CDR3 contains 18 residues. Germline CDR1 and CDR2: SQVTM and ANQGSEA. With V trimmed by 0 bases and J by 4 bases, 12 bases remained unmatched. CDR3 protein: CSVEEGQGGTRAADTQYF. CDR3 bases: TGCAGCGTTGAAGAGGGACAGGGGGGCACCAGGGCGGCAGATACGCAGTATTTT.

The gene calls are TRBV28 and TRBJ2-7; tentative D call: TRBD2 (6 bases). Deletions cut 4 bases from V and 3 bases from J, with 10 bases between. The CDR3 covers 13 residues. Germline loops: CDR1 MDHEN, CDR2 SYDVKM. In DNA form, the CDR3 reads TGTGCCAGCAGTTCCTGGAGGGGCTACGAGCAGTACTTC. This gives the protein CASSSWRGYEQYF.

Comments on this clone: Other DNA sequences in the same sample also yield this CDR3. The V and J genes are TRBV27 and TRBJ2-7; D is perhaps TRBD2 (7 bases). CDR1 and CDR2 from the germline V gene are MNHEY and SMNVEV (reference sequence). Trimming took off 2 bases at V and 6 bases at J, with 8 bases between the two ends. The CDR3 is 12 residues long. The CDR3 DNA is TGTGCCAGCAGTTTAGGGGGGGCCGAGCAGTACTTC. Its protein is CASSLGGAEQYF.

The V call is TRBV9, the J call TRBJ2-3; D remains unclear. The germline V gene encodes CDR1 SGDLS and CDR2 YYNGEE. The CDR3 loop spans 14 amino acids. The germline V and J ends were trimmed by 2 bases and 2 bases, with 9 bases remaining between them. The chain's CDR3 is CASSVSSHTDTQYF. The CDR3 coding sequence is TGTGCCAGCAGCGTGTCGAGCCACACAGATACGCAGTATTTT. The complete variable domain, with remaining parts taken from reference TRBV9 and TRBJ2-3, reads DSGVTQTPKHLITATGQRVTLRCSPRSGDLSVYWYQQSLDQGLQFLIQYYNGEERAKGNILERFSAQQFPDLHSELNLSSLELGDSALYFCASSVSSHTDTQYFGPGTRLTVL.

The J gene is TRBJ2-7, the V gene TRBV13; TRBD2 matches at 10 bases. V was pared by 5 bases and J by 4 bases, with 11 bases of the junction left unmatched. The CDR3 runs to 16 residues. Germline V CDR1 and CDR2: PRHDT, FYEKMQ (reference sequence). This CDR3 is CASSPVGASGSYEQYF. CDR3 coding DNA: TGTGCCAGCAGCCCCGTCGGGGCTAGCGGGAGTTACGAGCAGTACTTC.

This chain's CDR3 is CATSRGLAPMSNEQFF. The CDR3, as DNA: TGTGCCACCAGCAGAGGGTTGGCGCCTATGAGTAATGAGCAGTTCTTC. The V call is TRBV15, the J call TRBJ2-1; D is unclear. The CDR3 totals 16 residues. CDR1 and CDR2 (germline): LNHNV, YYDKDF (reference sequence). Trimming removed 1 base from V and 7 bases from J, with 17 bases in between.

The rearrangement uses TRBV2 and TRBJ1-1; D gene ambiguous. Trimming stripped 1 base from V and 1 base from J, with 13 bases between. Looked up from germline, CDR1 is SNHLY and CDR2 is FYNNEI. There are 16 residues in the CDR3. The CDR3 DNA reads TGTGCCAGCAGTGAAGGGTTTAGGACCTCGAACACTGAAGCTTTCTTT. Translating gives CASSEGFRTSNTEAFF.

The chain combines TRBV7-2 with TRBJ2-7; D is unclear. Germline V gene data show CDR1 as SGHTA and CDR2 as FQGNSA. This CDR3 region has 15 residues. V lost 6 bases to trimming and J lost 2 bases, with 17 bases between them. The CDR3 DNA follows: TGTGCCAGCAGTCATGTACACGGAATGGCCTACGAGCAGTACTTC. Translation: CASSHVHGMAYEQYF.

The CDR3 reads CASSTLALGTDTQYF. The CDR3 coding sequence is TGTGCCAGTAGTACTCTAGCGTTGGGCACAGATACGCAGTATTTT. J is TRBJ2-3 and V is TRBV19, with D possibly TRBD2 on 6 matching bases. Germline CDR1 LNHDA, CDR2 SQIVND (reference sequence). This CDR3 is built from 15 residues. V was pared by 4 bases and J by 1 base, with 12 bases between.

This rearrangement joins TRBV5-3 to TRBJ2-5; D call uncertain. TRBV5-3 is placed among ORFs of uncertain function. The CDR3 covers 14 residues. V lost 1 base and J lost 5, with 12 bases in between. This CDR3 reads CARSLIRWAETQYF. The CDR3 nucleotides read TGTGCCAGAAGCTTGATCCGTTGGGCGGAGACCCAGTACTTC.

V usage is TRBV9 and J usage is TRBJ1-6; D unresolved. The V end lost 4 bases, the J end lost 8 bases, and 7 bases lay between the germline ends. The CDR3 consists of 12 residues. Per the germline V gene, CDR1 is SGDLS and CDR2 is YYNGEE. The CDR3, as DNA: TGTGCCAGCAGCTTAGCGGATTCACCCCTCCACTTT. This sequence encodes CASSLADSPLHF.